This T cell receptor (beta chain) was captured by sequencing in a study of cytomegalovirus exposure and HLA in healthy donors. The study, taken as a whole, reports: Within an earlier analysis, most TCR beta V segments proved productive either about 90% or about 30% of the time. Many donors carried some public TCRs, although rarity characterized most TCR sequences.

Comment on this clone: Its antigen is unknown.

In the PCR, 60 Vbeta and 13 Jbeta primers were used. Here immunoSEQ multiplex PCR was the method, and the copy in TCRdb shows in-frame clones only, minus some. The sample lists over 110,000 clones, 82% occurring once. The V end was cut by 4 bases, the J end by 7 bases, with 9 bases between. This CDR3 region has 12 residues. Germline CDR1 is SGHKS and CDR2 is YYEKEE (reference sequence). The clonotype was recovered from a male donor in good health and CMV-seronegative. V gene TRBV5-5 combines with J gene TRBJ2-1, with D tentatively TRBD1 (6 bases). Sequencing used PBMCs. CDR3 region: CASSQGTNEQFF. The CDR3 nucleotides read TGTGCCAGCAGCCAGGGGACAAATGAGCAGTTCTTC.